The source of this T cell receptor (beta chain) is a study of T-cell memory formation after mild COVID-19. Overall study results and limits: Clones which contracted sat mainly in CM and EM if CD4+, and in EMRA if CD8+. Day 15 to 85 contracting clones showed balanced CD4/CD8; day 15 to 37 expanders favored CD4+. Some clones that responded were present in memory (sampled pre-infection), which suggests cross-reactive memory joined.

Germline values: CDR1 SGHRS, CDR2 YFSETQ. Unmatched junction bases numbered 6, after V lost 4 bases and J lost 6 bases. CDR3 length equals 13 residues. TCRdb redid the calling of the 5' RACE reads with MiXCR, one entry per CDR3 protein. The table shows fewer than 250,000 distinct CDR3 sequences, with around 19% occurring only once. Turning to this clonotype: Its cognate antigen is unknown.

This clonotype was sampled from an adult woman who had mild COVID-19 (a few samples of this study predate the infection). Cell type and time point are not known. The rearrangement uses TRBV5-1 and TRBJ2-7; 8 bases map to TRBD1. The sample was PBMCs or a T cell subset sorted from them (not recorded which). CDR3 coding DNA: TGCGCCAGCAGCGCGACAGGGGACGGCGAGCAGTACTTC. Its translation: CASSATGDGEQYF.